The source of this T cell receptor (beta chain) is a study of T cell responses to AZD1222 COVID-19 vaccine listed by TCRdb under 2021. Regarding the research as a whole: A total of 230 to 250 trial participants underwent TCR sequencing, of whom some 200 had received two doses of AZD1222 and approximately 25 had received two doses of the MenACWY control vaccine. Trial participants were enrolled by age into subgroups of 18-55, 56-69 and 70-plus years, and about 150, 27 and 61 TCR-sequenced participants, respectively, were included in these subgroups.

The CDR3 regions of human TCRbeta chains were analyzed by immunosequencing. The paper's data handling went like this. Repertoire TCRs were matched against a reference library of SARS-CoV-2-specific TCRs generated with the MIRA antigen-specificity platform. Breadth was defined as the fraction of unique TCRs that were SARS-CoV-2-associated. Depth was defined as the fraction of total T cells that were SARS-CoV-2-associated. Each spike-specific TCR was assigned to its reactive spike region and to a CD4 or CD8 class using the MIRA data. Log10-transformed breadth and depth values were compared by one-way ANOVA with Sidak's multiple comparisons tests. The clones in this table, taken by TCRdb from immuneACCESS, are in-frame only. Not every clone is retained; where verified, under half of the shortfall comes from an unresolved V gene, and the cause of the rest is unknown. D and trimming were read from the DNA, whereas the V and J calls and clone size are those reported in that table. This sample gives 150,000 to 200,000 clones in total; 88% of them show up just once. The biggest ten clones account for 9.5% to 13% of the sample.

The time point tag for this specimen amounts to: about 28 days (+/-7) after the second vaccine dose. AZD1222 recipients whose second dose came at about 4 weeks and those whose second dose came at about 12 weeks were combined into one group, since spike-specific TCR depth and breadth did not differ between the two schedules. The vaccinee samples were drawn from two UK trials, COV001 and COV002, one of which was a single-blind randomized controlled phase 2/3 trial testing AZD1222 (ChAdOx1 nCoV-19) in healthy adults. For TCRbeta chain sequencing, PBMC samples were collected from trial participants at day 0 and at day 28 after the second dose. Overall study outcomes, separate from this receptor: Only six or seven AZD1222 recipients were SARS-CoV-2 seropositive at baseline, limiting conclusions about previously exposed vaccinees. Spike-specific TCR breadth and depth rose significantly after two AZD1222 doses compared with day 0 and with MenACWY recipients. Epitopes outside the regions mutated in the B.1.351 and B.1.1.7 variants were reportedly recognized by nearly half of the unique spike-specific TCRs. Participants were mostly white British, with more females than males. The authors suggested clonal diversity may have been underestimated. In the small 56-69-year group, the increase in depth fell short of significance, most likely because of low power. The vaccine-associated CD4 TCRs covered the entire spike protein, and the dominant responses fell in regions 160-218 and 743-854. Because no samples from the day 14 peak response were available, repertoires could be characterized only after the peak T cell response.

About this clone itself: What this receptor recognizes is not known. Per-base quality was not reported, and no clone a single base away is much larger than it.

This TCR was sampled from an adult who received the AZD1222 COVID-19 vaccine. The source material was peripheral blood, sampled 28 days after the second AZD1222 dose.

The sequenced DNA is TGTGCCAGCAGCCCCTGGGGGGAGTCCTTCAAAGGGGAGACCCAGTACTTC. It codes for CASSPWGESFKGETQYF. The chain was built from TRBV5-4 and TRBJ2-5; the D gene is possibly TRBD2, with 6 bases matching. At the junction V is shortened by 4 bases and J by 5 bases, with 24 bases in between. According to the germline V gene (reference sequence), CDR1 reads SGHNT and CDR2 reads YYREEE. Reading from cysteine to phenylalanine, the CDR3 counts 17 amino acids. Only the CDR3 region is kept as DNA, spanning 51 bases read in frame from base 1.